This T cell receptor beta chain was identified in a study of STAT5B mutations in CD4+ large granular lymphocyte leukemia (dated by TCRdb to 2022 to 2024). Turning to the overall study: Among healthy controls, the CDR3 'QG' motif was associated with a particular HLA allele. TCRbeta repertoires of CD4+ T-cell large granular lymphocyte leukemia patients were compared with those of healthy blood donors. The purity of purified fractions was confirmed by flow cytometry on FACSCanto II or FACSVerse to exceed 95% among lymphocytes.

TCRbeta rearrangements were sequenced from genomic DNA using the immunoSEQ assay at survey resolution. The paper's data handling went like this. In the TCR sequencing data, the lowest productive clonotype frequency that could be detected was 2.59 x 10-5. Analyses included only productive TCRbeta rearrangements, meaning complete and in-frame sequences. The clonality of each sample was calculated as Simpson clonality in the immunoSEQ Analyzer version 3.0. Clones were categorized by frequency as very rare, small, medium, large (1-20%) or hyperexpanded (>20%). Generation probabilities were estimated with OLGA 1.2.3, V-gene circos plots were made with VDJtools, specificities were searched in VDJdb, and CDR3 motifs were identified with GLIPH. The source is immuneACCESS, and TCRdb retained only in-frame sequences with V and J called. Part of the clones is not carried over; for the studies checked, unresolved V genes explain less than half of this, and the remainder is unexplained. D and trimming come from the DNA, and the V and J calls and clone size come from that table. This sample has fewer than 40,000 clones in its table, and around 84% of those were observed once. 2.5% of the sample is taken by the ten largest.

Remarks on this clone: Its binding antigen is unknown. Per-nucleotide qualities are absent, and no much larger clonotype sits a single base away.

The study at large found these results: Main leukemic clonotypes were private to each patient, although 20% to 30% appeared at low frequency in other patients' non-leukemic repertoires. Greater clonality appeared to be present in CD4-sorted patient repertoires than in healthy CD4+ repertoires, and the difference was retained after the putative leukemic clones were removed. The data were not HLA-matched, and the higher clonality in CD4+ T-LGLL than in CD8+ T-LGLL could be due to the relatively small sample size.

Healthy controls were 37 blood donors whose buffy coats came from the Finnish Red Cross blood service. All TCR-sequenced material derived from peripheral blood: patient blood samples and healthy donor buffy coats. Peripheral blood mononuclear cells were isolated by Ficoll-Hypaque gradient centrifugation. For the healthy controls, CD4+ cells were obtained from buffy coats by magnetic purification. The Gentra Puregene Cell and Tissue kit was used for genomic DNA extraction, and quantification was performed on a Qubit 2.0 fluorometer. Input material: CD4+ T cells from blood buffy coats. This receptor was taken from a human donor in good health.

The DNA sequence reads TGTGCCTGGAAAGGTGGGATCGGTCAGCCCCAGCATTTT. The resulting protein is CAWKGGIGQPQHF. The chain joins TRBV30 to TRBJ1-5, with no confident D gene call. The CDR3, cysteine through phenylalanine, is 13 amino acids long. Only the CDR3 part of the read is kept: 39 bases, read in frame from the first base. V loses 4 bases of germline sequence and J loses 6 bases, and the interval between the two ends is 13 bases. For CDR1 and CDR2, the germline V gene (reference sequence) lists GTSNPN and SVGIG.